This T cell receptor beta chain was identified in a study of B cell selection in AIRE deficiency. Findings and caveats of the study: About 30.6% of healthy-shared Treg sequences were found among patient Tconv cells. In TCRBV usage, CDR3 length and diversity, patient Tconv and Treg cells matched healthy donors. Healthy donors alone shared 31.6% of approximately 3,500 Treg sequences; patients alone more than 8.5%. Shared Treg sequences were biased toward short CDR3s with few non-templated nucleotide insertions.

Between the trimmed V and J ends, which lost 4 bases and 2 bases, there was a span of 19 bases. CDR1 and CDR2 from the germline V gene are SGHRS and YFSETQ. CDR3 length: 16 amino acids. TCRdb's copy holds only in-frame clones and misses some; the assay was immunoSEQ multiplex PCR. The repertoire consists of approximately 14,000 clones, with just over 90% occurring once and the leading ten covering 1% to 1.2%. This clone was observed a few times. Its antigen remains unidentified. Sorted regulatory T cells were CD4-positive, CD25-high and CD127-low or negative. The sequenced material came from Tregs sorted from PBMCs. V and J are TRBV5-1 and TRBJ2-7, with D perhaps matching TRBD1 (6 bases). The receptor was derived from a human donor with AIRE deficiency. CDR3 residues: CASSPPDSYTTYEQYF. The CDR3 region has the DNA TGCGCCAGCAGCCCACCGGACAGCTACACAACCTACGAGCAGTACTTC.